The 32 T cell receptor beta chains reported below all come from one sample, sequenced in a study of CXCR3-negative and CXCR3-positive naive CD8 T cells. General observations from the study: More hydrophobic TRB CDR3s occurred in CXCR3-positive than in CXCR3-negative naive cells.

Their recognized antigens are unknown. The authors prepared UMI-labeled TRB cDNA libraries by 5' RACE. TCRdb re-called the 5' RACE reads and shows each CDR3 protein once, DNA omitted. The sample data list 100,000 or so distinct CDR3 sequences. Source material: naive CXCR3+ CD8+ T cells from blood. The subset denotes: CD45RO-CCR7+CD27+CD95- naive CD8+ T cells expressing CXCR3 (TNR3+). All receptors derive from a human donor in good health. Some clones in this sample may be carry-over from other donors' samples.

This chain joins TRBV28 and TRBJ1-1; the D call from TCRdb, TRBD1, cannot be confirmed without DNA. Germline V gene lookup returns CDR1 MDHEN and CDR2 SYDVKM. This CDR3 is built from 17 residues. The CDR3 is CASSPRTGYSSNTEAFF.

V is TRBV7-9 and J is TRBJ2-7; as DNA is missing, the TRBD1 call by TCRdb cannot be tested. In germline, CDR1 is SEHNR, CDR2 FQNEAQ (reference sequence). The CDR3 totals 14 residues. CDR3 residues: CASSGKTGSYEQYF.

The V call is TRBV7-3, the J call TRBJ2-3. The CDR3 contains 12 residues. Germline values: CDR1 SGHTA, CDR2 FQGTGA. This chain's CDR3 is CASSIGSDTQYF.

The rearrangement joins TRBV20-1 to TRBJ2-7. Germline assignment: CDR1 DFQATT and CDR2 SNEGSKA (reference sequence). The CDR3 sequence is 11 residues long. CDR3 residues: CSASRSYEQYF.

The chain is built from TRBV7-3 and TRBJ2-1; the TCRdb D gene call, TRBD1, has no DNA to confirm it. The CDR3 has 15 residues. Germline lookup yields CDR1 SGHTA and CDR2 FQGTGA. The CDR3 sequence: CASSFTGGDHNEQFF.

This rearrangement joins TRBV7-2 to TRBJ2-2; TCRdb lists TRBD1, though no DNA is available to test this call. This CDR3 comprises 12 residues. In germline, CDR1 is SGHTA, CDR2 FQGNSA. CDR3 region: CASRAPTRELFF.

The V and J genes are TRBV7-9 and TRBJ2-7; TCRdb gives TRBD2 as the D gene, but with no DNA this cannot be confirmed. CDR1 and CDR2 from the germline V gene are SEHNR and FQNEAQ (reference sequence). The CDR3 totals 15 residues. This CDR3 reads CASSLTSRTPYEQYF.

The gene calls are TRBV15 and TRBJ2-7; no DNA is available, so the TRBD1 call from TCRdb remains unchecked. Per the germline V gene, CDR1 is LNHNV and CDR2 is YYDKDF (reference sequence). The CDR3 sequence is 13 residues long. CDR3 sequence: CATSPDRAFEQYF.

The V gene is TRBV7-3, the J gene TRBJ2-2; TCRdb outputs TRBD1, but without DNA this stays unchecked. There are 18 residues in the CDR3. Germline CDR1 SGHTA, CDR2 FQGTGA. The CDR3 spells CASSFWGQGAPDTGELFF. The full variable domain, rest sourced from reference TRBV7-3 and TRBJ2-2, is GAGVSQTPSNKVTEKGKYVELRCDPISGHTALYWYRQSLGQGPEFLIYFQGTGAADDSGLPNDRFFAVRPEGSVSTLKIQRTERGDSAVYLCASSFWGQGAPDTGELFFGEGSRLTVL.

The chain uses TRBV7-9 and TRBJ2-5. Germline CDR1 SEHNR, CDR2 FQNEAQ (reference sequence). The CDR3 consists of 12 residues. The CDR3 protein is CASSYGSGTQYF.

The chain is built from TRBV12-5 and TRBJ2-1; the TCRdb D gene call, TRBD2, has no DNA to confirm it. There are 12 residues in the CDR3. CDR1 is LGHNT, CDR2 FRNRAP, per germline. The CDR3 region is CASGHEGNEQFF.

The chain is built from TRBV29-1 and TRBJ2-2; TCRdb's assignment of TRBD2 cannot be checked, as there is no DNA. Germline loops: CDR1 SQVTM, CDR2 ANQGSEA. The CDR3 extends over 16 amino acids. The CDR3 is CSVEDVSGRRAGELFF.

CDR3 region: CASSLSRDRGTRAEGQHF. The genes are TRBV23-1 and TRBJ1-5; TCRdb picks TRBD1, but there is no DNA to check that call. TRBV23-1 belongs to the ORF category, with a function that is uncertain. The CDR3 totals 18 residues.

The chain uses TRBV6-5 and TRBJ2-7. Germline CDR1 is MNHEY and CDR2 is SVGAGI. The CDR3 loop spans 13 amino acids. CDR3 sequence reads: CASSYATGYEQYF.

The chain recombines TRBV7-6 with TRBJ2-1; without DNA, the TCRdb call of TRBD2 cannot be checked. This CDR3 contains 19 residues. The V gene's germline CDR1 is SGHVS and CDR2 FNYEAQ. The CDR3 loop reads CASSPGRASGSSSYNEQFF.

V and J are TRBV7-9 and TRBJ2-7. The CDR3 extends over 12 amino acids. The V gene's germline CDR1 is SEHNR and CDR2 FQNEAQ (reference sequence). The CDR3: CASSFLQNEQYF. Looking up the rest from reference TRBV7-9 and TRBJ2-7 gives the full variable domain: DTGVSQNPRHKITKRGQNVTFRCDPISEHNRLYWYRQTLGQGPEFLTYFQNEAQLEKSRLLSDRFSAERPKGSFSTLEIQRTEQGDSAMYLCASSFLQNEQYFGPGTRLTVT.

The V call is TRBV4-3, the J call TRBJ1-2; without DNA, the TCRdb call of TRBD1 cannot be checked. This CDR3 contains 16 residues. Germline V gene data show CDR1 as LGHNA and CDR2 as YSLEER. The CDR3 loop reads CASSQDPTGASYGYTF.

The genes are TRBV9 and TRBJ2-7; TCRdb gives TRBD1 as the D gene, but with no DNA this cannot be confirmed. There are 15 residues in the CDR3. Germline assignment: CDR1 SGDLS and CDR2 YYNGEE. CDR3: CASSADRGHAHEQYF. The variable domain in full, with the rest retrieved from reference TRBV9 and TRBJ2-7, is DSGVTQTPKHLITATGQRVTLRCSPRSGDLSVYWYQQSLDQGLQFLIQYYNGEERAKGNILERFSAQQFPDLHSELNLSSLELGDSALYFCASSADRGHAHEQYFGPGTRLTVT.

The rearrangement joins TRBV27 to TRBJ2-1; TCRdb picks TRBD1, but there is no DNA to check that call. CDR1 is MNHEY, CDR2 SMNVEV, per germline (reference sequence). The CDR3 sequence is 15 residues long. This CDR3 is CASSPGTGGFSEQFF.

The rearrangement uses TRBV5-4 and TRBJ2-3; TCRdb indicates TRBD1, and absent DNA this call remains unverified. Per germline, CDR1 SGHNT and CDR2 YYREEE (reference sequence). This CDR3 is built from 15 residues. This CDR3 is CASSLGQVPGDTQYF.

The chain carries TRBV25-1 and TRBJ2-2; TCRdb returns TRBD2, unconfirmable since there is no DNA. Germline CDR1 is MGHDK and CDR2 is SYGVNS. The CDR3 spans 16 residues. The CDR3 spells CASSARGGADTGELFF.

The chain uses TRBV4-2 and TRBJ1-2. The CDR3 length is 19 residues. Germline lookup yields CDR1 LGHNA and CDR2 YNFKEQ. The chain's CDR3 is CASNPYSTTSDPANYGYTF.

The V and J genes are TRBV5-6 and TRBJ2-4; the TCRdb D gene call, TRBD1, has no DNA to confirm it. This CDR3 has 19 residues. Germline CDR1 SGHDT, CDR2 YYEEEE. CDR3 region: CASSLAFRGPGTVGNIQYF.

The chain uses TRBV4-1 and TRBJ2-7; checking the TCRdb D call of TRBD2 is not possible without DNA. The CDR3 contains 15 residues. Germline values: CDR1 MGHRA, CDR2 YSYEKL. The CDR3 sequence: CASTQLGTSGDEQYF.

The chain is built from TRBV7-2 and TRBJ2-5; TCRdb's D gene call, TRBD2, goes unchecked for lack of DNA. The CDR3 is 15 residues long. Germline CDR1 and CDR2: SGHTA and FQGNSA. CDR3 loop: CASNLVASGQETQYF.

V is TRBV19 and J is TRBJ1-1; the D gene TCRdb calls, TRBD1, cannot be checked with no DNA. CDR1 is LNHDA and CDR2 is SQIVND in the germline V gene (reference sequence). The CDR3 contains 14 residues. The CDR3 protein is CASSLTGSGTEAFF. Full variable domain (rest looked up from reference TRBV19 and TRBJ1-1): DGGITQSPKYLFRKEGQNVTLSCEQNLNHDAMYWYRQDPGQGLRLIYYSQIVNDFQKGDIAEGYSVSREKKESFPLTVTSAQKNPTAFYLCASSLTGSGTEAFFGQGTRLTVV.

The genes are TRBV5-6 and TRBJ2-7; there is no DNA to check the TCRdb D call of TRBD1. This CDR3 contains 14 residues. Germline CDR1 SGHDT, CDR2 YYEEEE. CDR3 sequence: CASSWATGNYEQYF. Complete variable domain (other parts from reference TRBV5-6 and TRBJ2-7): DAGVTQSPTHLIKTRGQQVTLRCSPKSGHDTVSWYQQALGQGPQFIFQYYEEEERQRGNFPDRFSGHQFPNYSSELNVNALLLGDSALYLCASSWATGNYEQYFGPGTRLTVT.

The chain joins TRBV5-1 to TRBJ2-7. Germline CDR1 is SGHRS and CDR2 is YFSETQ. The CDR3 totals 15 residues. CDR3 in amino acids: CASSLDPGGAYEQYF.

This chain uses TRBV5-5 with TRBJ2-7; TCRdb gives TRBD1 as the D gene, but with no DNA this cannot be confirmed. This CDR3 region has 16 residues. Germline-derived CDR1 and CDR2 are SGHKS and YYEKEE (reference sequence). The CDR3 sequence is CASSGAMAPLLYEQYF.

The chain carries TRBV7-9 and TRBJ2-1. Per the germline V gene, CDR1 is SEHNR and CDR2 is FQNEAQ (reference sequence). The CDR3 length is 13 residues. CDR3: CASSPRWNNEQFF.

This chain uses TRBV27 with TRBJ1-1; TCRdb outputs TRBD1, but without DNA this stays unchecked. The germline gives CDR1 MNHEY, CDR2 SMNVEV (reference sequence). This CDR3 contains 16 residues. CDR3 in amino acids: CASSLSLTGANTEAFF.

V is TRBV29-1 and J is TRBJ2-3; there is no DNA to check the TCRdb D call of TRBD1. This CDR3 spans 17 amino acids. Germline CDR1 is SQVTM and CDR2 is ANQGSEA. CDR3 protein: CSVVGWGTQSGADTQYF.